Each of the 9 T cell receptor beta chains below was sequenced from the same sample in a study of T cells after yellow fever vaccination. TCRdb processed the 5' RACE reads anew with MiXCR; each CDR3 protein has one entry. The table has fewer than 400,000 distinct CDR3 sequences, 6.2% seen once. This sample comprised PBMCs, obtained 5 days after the yellow fever booster vaccination. Receptor source: a man aged 25 to 40 who received the YFV17D yellow fever vaccine.

The V gene is TRBV5-6, the J gene TRBJ2-1; no firm D call. The CDR3 consists of 11 residues. The germline V gene has CDR1 SGHDT and CDR2 YYEEEE. The germline V and J ends were trimmed by 3 bases and 9 bases, with 7 bases remaining between them. The DNA for the CDR3 is TGTGCCAGCAGCTCGGGTTTTGAGCAGTTCTTC. It is translated as CASSSGFEQFF.

This clonotype was counted many times. The rearrangement links TRBV15 to TRBJ2-2; TRBD2 is a possible D gene (5 bases). V lost 3 bases to trimming and J lost 6 bases, with 8 bases between them. Germline CDR1 LNHNV, CDR2 YYDKDF (reference sequence). The CDR3 extends over 13 amino acids. This CDR3 reads CATSRLGAGELFF. Here the CDR3 DNA reads TGTGCCACCAGCAGGTTGGGAGCCGGGGAGCTGTTTTTT. The variable domain in full, completed from reference TRBV15 and TRBJ2-2, reads DAMVIQNPRYQVTQFGKPVTLSCSQTLNHNVMYWYQQKSSQAPKLLFHYYDKDFNNEADTPDNFQSRRPNTSFCFLDIRSPGLGDTAMYLCATSRLGAGELFFGEGSRLTVL.

This clonotype was counted many times. The chain links TRBV9 to TRBJ2-7; TRBD1 is a possible D gene (6 bases). Per germline, CDR1 SGDLS and CDR2 YYNGEE. V was pared by 2 bases and J by 3 bases, with 12 bases between. The CDR3 loop spans 14 amino acids. CDR3 in amino acids: CASSVNWDNYEQYF. In DNA form, the CDR3 reads TGTGCCAGCAGCGTCAACTGGGACAACTACGAGCAGTACTTC.

A remark on this clonotype: This may be a read error: a much more frequent sequence differs by one nucleotide. The chain links TRBV5-1 to TRBJ2-3; TRBD2 aligns across 9 bases. The germline V gene has CDR1 SGHRS and CDR2 YFSETQ. The CDR3 loop spans 14 amino acids. The CDR3 is CASSSGLAKDPQYF. The CDR3 DNA reads TGCGCCAGCAGCTCCGGACTAGCGAAAGATCCGCAGTATTTT.

The V gene is TRBV7-9, the J gene TRBJ2-7; unclear D gene. V shed 1 base and J shed 2 bases, with 9 bases lying between them. CDR1 and CDR2 (germline): SEHNR, FQNEAQ (reference sequence). This CDR3 region has 14 residues. CDR3 loop: CASSLDPATYEQYF. The CDR3 nucleotides read TGTGCCAGCAGCTTAGATCCAGCTACCTACGAGCAGTACTTC.

The chain carries TRBV6-1 and TRBJ2-3; 8 bases map to TRBD2. The CDR3 extends over 17 amino acids. With 6 bases clipped from V and 2 bases from J, the junction kept 13 bases outside the gene matches. Germline loops: CDR1 MNHNS, CDR2 SASEGT. The CDR3 is CASSPGKLAGPTDTQYF. Here the CDR3 DNA reads TGTGCCAGCAGCCCGGGGAAGTTAGCGGGGCCCACAGATACGCAGTATTTT.

This clonotype has a count of ten or more. The rearrangement joins TRBV28 to TRBJ2-1; perhaps D is TRBD1 or TRBD2 (5 bases each). This CDR3 has 15 amino acids. Per germline, CDR1 MDHEN and CDR2 SYDVKM. V gave up 7 bases and J gave up 0 bases, with 13 bases separating them. CDR3 DNA sequence: TGTGCCAGCATCTCGCCGGGGCCCTCCTACAATGAGCAGTTCTTC. Translated: CASISPGPSYNEQFF.

This clonotype was detected a few times. This chain joins TRBV4-3 and TRBJ2-7, with D unresolved. Germline CDR1 reads LGHNA; CDR2 reads YSLEER. The CDR3 has 15 residues. Trimming cost V 1 base and J 3 bases, with 13 bases left between them. The CDR3 DNA sequence: TGCGCCAGCAGCCAAGCTCTGGGGATTGACTACGAGCAGTACTTC. As protein: CASSQALGIDYEQYF.

This clonotype was found many times. The chain links TRBV4-3 to TRBJ2-1; a weak D match, TRBD2 (5 bases). V shed 0 bases and J shed 0 bases, with 12 bases lying between them. This CDR3 contains 17 residues. CDR1 and CDR2 from the germline V gene are LGHNA and YSLEER. In DNA form, the CDR3 reads TGCGCCAGCAGCCAAGAGGGGAGCATGGGCTCCTACAATGAGCAGTTCTTC. As protein: CASSQEGSMGSYNEQFF.